These T cell receptor beta chains were read from a single sample in a study of STAT5B mutations in CD4+ large granular lymphocyte leukemia. The repertoire was sequenced with immunoSEQ multiplex PCR; TCRdb's copy has only in-frame clones and lacks some. The repertoire holds about 28,000 clones, with 70% to 85% as singletons. The sample was CD4+ T cells from blood buffy coats. The source is a human donor in good health. Each CDR3 is given with its conserved first and last residue. D genes are given only for firm matches. Not every row has a clone size; where given, it reads once, few, many or a size class.

-	TRBV4-3	-	TRBJ1-2	TGCGCCAGCAGCCAAGCGGGCAGGGGCTACTATGGCTACACCTTC	CASSQAGRGYYGYTF
-	TRBV7-6	-	TRBJ2-5	TGTGCCAGCAGCTTCCGCGCCGGGTACCAAGAGACCCAGTACTTC	CASSFRAGYQETQYF
-	TRBV10-3	-	TRBJ1-1	TGTGCCATCAGTGTAGGAGAACGGGCTGAAGCTTTCTTT	CAISVGERAEAFF
-	TRBV14	-	TRBJ1-2	TGTGCCAGCAGCCAATTCGAGGGCTATGGCTACACCTTC	CASSQFEGYGYTF
-	TRBV19	-	TRBJ1-5	TGTGCCAGTAGTGGTGTCACGGTAATTCAGCCCCAGCATTTT	CASSGVTVIQPQHF
TRBD1	TRBV11-2	-	TRBJ1-4	TGTGCCAGCAGCTACCAGGGGGCTGGGGGTGAAAAACTGTTTTTT	CASSYQGAGGEKLFF
TRBD2	TRBV19	-	TRBJ2-2	TGTGCCAGTAGTATAGGCCGCGGGGGGGCAGCGAACACCGGGGAGCTGTTTTTT	CASSIGRGGAANTGELFF
-	TRBV4-3	-	TRBJ1-1	TGCGCCAGCAGCCCCTTTTACGGAATGAACACTGAAGCTTTCTTT	CASSPFYGMNTEAFF
-	TRBV7-2	-	TRBJ2-5	TGTGCCAGCAGACCTCCGGGGTACCAAGAGACCCAGTACTTC	CASRPPGYQETQYF
-	TRBV10-2	-	TRBJ1-1	TGCGCCAGCAGTGAACAGCCCTACACTGAAGCTTTCTTT	CASSEQPYTEAFF
-	TRBV7-2	once	TRBJ1-2	TGTGCCAGCAGCTCCTCTGCGGGGGAAGTCTATGGCTACACCTTC	CASSSSAGEVYGYTF
-	TRBV7-6	once	TRBJ2-5	TGTGCCAGCAGCTTAGCGAGGGAGACCCAGTACTTC	CASSLARETQYF
-	TRBV7-2	-	TRBJ2-7	TGTGCCAGCAGCAGGGGGGGTTCCGCCGGGTCGTACGAGCAGTACTTC	CASSRGGSAGSYEQYF
TRBD2	TRBV11-2	few	TRBJ2-1	TGTGCCAGCAGAGCTAGCGGGGTATACAATGAGCAGTTCTTC	CASRASGVYNEQFF
TRBD2	TRBV28	-	TRBJ2-3	TGTGCCAGCAGGAAGCGGGGGAACACAGATACGCAGTATTTT	CASRKRGNTDTQYF
TRBD2	TRBV9	-	TRBJ2-3	TGTGCCAGCAGCCCAGGGGTGACTAGCGGGGGGGGTGATACGCAGTATTTT	CASSPGVTSGGGDTQYF
TRBD2	TRBV5-4	-	TRBJ2-5	TGTGCCAGCAGCTCTTTAGCGGGGGTCGGAGAGACCCAGTACTTC	CASSSLAGVGETQYF
TRBD2	TRBV5-6	-	TRBJ2-5	TGTGCCAGCAGCCTGGGGGGGTTGGGGCAAGAGACCCAGTACTTC	CASSLGGLGQETQYF
-	TRBV5-6	few	TRBJ1-4	TGTGCCAGCAGTCCGAGATTAGGTAATGAAAAACTGTTTTTT	CASSPRLGNEKLFF
-	TRBV11-2	-	TRBJ1-2	TGTGCCAGCAGCTTAGACAGTTATGGAGGCTACACCTTC	CASSLDSYGGYTF
TRBD1	TRBV5-1	-	TRBJ2-3	TGCGCCAGCAGCTTGGAGGGACAGGGGAGCACAGATACGCAGTATTTT	CASSLEGQGSTDTQYF
TRBD1	TRBV2	few	TRBJ1-1	TGTGCCAGCAGTGTATCGGGACAGGTTAACACTGAAGCTTTCTTT	CASSVSGQVNTEAFF
TRBD1	TRBV4-1	-	TRBJ2-5	TGCGCCAGCAGCCGCGACAGGGGCGAGACCCAGTACTTC	CASSRDRGETQYF
-	TRBV6-1	-	TRBJ1-1	TGTGCCAGCAGTGAATCCCACCTCACTGAAGCTTTCTTT	CASSESHLTEAFF
-	TRBV4-3	-	TRBJ2-5	TGCGCCAGCAGCCAAGATGGGGGGAGATCGGAGACCCAGTACTTC	CASSQDGGRSETQYF
-	TRBV5-1	few	TRBJ2-2	TGCGCCAGCAGCTTGGCCAGAATCACCGGGGAGCTGTTTTTT	CASSLARITGELFF
-	TRBV4-3	few	TRBJ1-5	TGCGCCAGCAGCCAGCAAATGAATCAGCCCCAGCATTTT	CASSQQMNQPQHF
TRBD1	TRBV18	-	TRBJ1-5	TGTGCCAGCTCATTGGACAGGGTGCTTAATCAGCCCCAGCATTTT	CASSLDRVLNQPQHF
-	TRBV4-3	-	TRBJ2-1	TGCGCCAGCAGCCAAGTTCTGGGTGAGCAGTTCTTC	CASSQVLGEQFF
-	TRBV10-3	once	TRBJ2-5	TGTGCCATCAGTGAGCGGGATTTGGAGACCCAGTACTTC	CAISERDLETQYF
-	TRBV4-3	once	TRBJ1-2	TGCGCCAGCAGCCAAGGGGATAGGAGGGCCTATGGCTACACCTTC	CASSQGDRRAYGYTF
-	TRBV6-5	-	TRBJ1-3	TGTGCCAGCAAGTCCTCTGGAAACACCATATATTTT	CASKSSGNTIYF
TRBD1	TRBV2	-	TRBJ1-5	TGTGCCAGCAGTGTTCAAGGGGGCCTCAATCAGCCCCAGCATTTT	CASSVQGGLNQPQHF
-	TRBV9	-	TRBJ1-2	TGTGCCAGCAGCGTCTGGGACACCGATAACTATGGCTACACCTTC	CASSVWDTDNYGYTF
-	TRBV2	-	TRBJ2-4	TGTGCCAGCAGTGCCAGGGGAAACATTCAGTACTTC	CASSARGNIQYF
-	TRBV7-2	-	TRBJ2-1	TGTGCCAGCAGCTTATACCTTCGACAGGATAGGTCCTACAATGAGCAGTTCTTC	CASSLYLRQDRSYNEQFF
TRBD1	TRBV19	-	TRBJ1-2	TGTGCCACCAAGGACAGGGGCCATGAGATGTATGGCTACACCTTC	CATKDRGHEMYGYTF
-	TRBV7-2	-	TRBJ1-2	TGTGCCAGCAGCTCATCTGAGGTCTACACCTTC	CASSSSEVYTF
-	TRBV6-5	-	TRBJ1-4	TGTGCCAGCAGTTACTCTTTAGGTGAAAAACTGTTTTTT	CASSYSLGEKLFF
-	TRBV7-9	-	TRBJ1-5	TGTGCCAGCAGCTTAGGCGTTAGCAATAGCAATCAGCCCCAGCATTTT	CASSLGVSNSNQPQHF
-	TRBV21-1	-	TRBJ2-3	TGTGCCAACCCGACTAGCGGGGGGGTAGGAGGCACAGATACGCAGTATTTT	CANPTSGGVGGTDTQYF
-	TRBV20-1	-	TRBJ2-1	TGCAGTGCGGGGGCCCGCAATGAGCAGTTCTTC	CSAGARNEQFF
TRBD1	TRBV19	-	TRBJ2-3	TGTGCCAGTAGTGCCCGACCGGGACAGGGGCCCACAGATACGCAGTATTTT	CASSARPGQGPTDTQYF
-	TRBV7-2	-	TRBJ1-2	TGTGCCAGCAGCTTTTTTCTTGGGGCGCGGGAAGGTGGCTACACCTTC	CASSFFLGAREGGYTF
TRBD2	TRBV4-2	-	TRBJ2-1	TGTGCCAGCAGCCAAGGGGGGGGGAGCTCCTACAATGAGCAGTTCTTC	CASSQGGGSSYNEQFF
-	TRBV10-3	-	TRBJ2-1	TGTGCCATCAGTGGCACCACCTACAATGAGCAGTTCTTC	CAISGTTYNEQFF